A single sample gave rise to the 27 T cell receptor beta chains below, sequenced in a study of blood T cell repertoires in COVID-19. TCRdb's copy holds only in-frame clones and misses some; the assay was immunoSEQ multiplex PCR. The table includes about 59,000 clones, about four fifths detected once. Sequencing input: peripheral blood. The origin of the receptors is an elderly woman with active or convalescent COVID-19.

This clone was seen a handful of times. The rearrangement joins TRBV7-9 to TRBJ2-3; D gene uncertain. This CDR3 comprises 12 residues. The germline V gene encodes CDR1 SEHNR and CDR2 FQNEAQ (reference sequence). V was clipped by 2 bases and J by 4 bases, with 4 bases between them. CDR3 loop: CASSLLADTQYF. CDR3 coding DNA: TGTGCCAGCAGCTTATTAGCAGATACGCAGTATTTT.

V gene TRBV21-1 combines with J gene TRBJ1-1; the table's D call of TRBD1 was not tested on the DNA. TRBV21-1 is described as a pseudogene. The CDR3 is 15 amino acids. The CDR3 DNA is TGTGCCAGCAGCAAAGGGCCAGGGAAGGGGGCTGAAGCTTTCTTT. It specifies CASSKGPGKGAEAFF.

Written as DNA, the CDR3 is TGCAGCTCTGATCGGGGGGAGGCTGAAGCTTTCTTT. This translates into CSSDRGEAEAFF. The rearrangement uses TRBV29-1 and TRBJ1-1; D is possibly TRBD1 (5 bases). This CDR3 contains 12 residues. Trimming stripped 8 bases from V and 6 bases from J, with 16 bases between. Germline V CDR1 and CDR2: SQVTM, ANQGSEA.

The V gene is TRBV6-4, the J gene TRBJ1-1; 8 bases agree with TRBD1. This CDR3 contains 14 residues. Germline assignment: CDR1 MRHNA and CDR2 SNTAGT. The J segment lost 1 base and the V segment lost 8 bases, leaving 6 bases of the junction unmatched. The CDR3 here is CASSRTGTNTEAFF. CDR3 DNA: TGTGCCAGCTCGAGGACAGGGACGAACACTGAAGCTTTCTTT.

The V and J genes are TRBV3-1 (or the pseudogene TRBV3-2) and TRBJ2-1, with D possibly matching TRBD2 (6 bases). Germline CDR1 and CDR2: LGHDT and YNNKEL (reference sequence). Trimming stripped 2 bases from V and 0 bases from J, with 8 bases between. The CDR3 spans 15 residues. The CDR3 here is CASSQRRGSYNEQFF. In DNA, the CDR3 is TGTGCCAGCAGCCAAAGGCGGGGCTCCTACAATGAGCAGTTCTTC.

The rearrangement links TRBV7-2 to TRBJ2-1; D may be TRBD2 (5 bases). The CDR3 has 16 amino acids. Germline loops: CDR1 SGHTA, CDR2 FQGNSA. Trimming removed 5 bases at V and 1 base at J, with 15 bases between. CDR3 amino acids: CASSQQRVASYNEQFF. In nucleotides, the CDR3 is TGTGCCAGCAGCCAGCAGAGGGTGGCATCCTACAATGAGCAGTTCTTC. Filled out from reference TRBV7-2 and TRBJ2-1, the complete variable domain reads GAGVSQSPSNKVTEKGKDVELRCDPISGHTALYWYRQSLGQGLEFLIYFQGNSAPDKSGLPSDRFSAERTGGSVSTLTIQRTQQEDSAVYLCASSQQRVASYNEQFFGPGTRLTVL.

The chain combines TRBV3-1 (or the pseudogene TRBV3-2) with TRBJ1-1; possibly TRBD1 for D (6 bases). The germline V gene has CDR1 LGHDT and CDR2 YNNKEL (reference sequence). The CDR3 spans 14 residues. The V end lost 2 bases, the J end lost 3 bases, and 10 bases lay between the germline ends. For the CDR3, the DNA is TGTGCCAGCAGCCAATGGTCAGGGGACACTGAAGCTTTCTTT. This translates into CASSQWSGDTEAFF.

The chain is built from TRBV19 and TRBJ2-2; D uncertain. The CDR3 has 15 residues. Germline CDR1 reads LNHDA; CDR2 reads SQIVND (reference sequence). V lost 3 bases to trimming and J lost 1 base, with 9 bases between them. The CDR3 sequence: CASSILHRNTGELFF. CDR3 nucleotides: TGTGCCAGTAGTATCCTCCACAGGAACACCGGGGAGCTGTTTTTT. Full variable domain (outside the CDR3, taken from reference TRBV19 and TRBJ2-2): DGGITQSPKYLFRKEGQNVTLSCEQNLNHDAMYWYRQDPGQGLRLIYYSQIVNDFQKGDIAEGYSVSREKKESFPLTVTSAQKNPTAFYLCASSILHRNTGELFFGEGSRLTVL.

The V call is TRBV4-3, the J call TRBJ1-3; maybe TRBD1 (6 bases). The CDR3 spans 16 residues. The V and J ends lost 0 bases and 1 base respectively, with 10 bases between them. In germline, CDR1 is LGHNA, CDR2 YSLEER. This chain's CDR3 is CASSQDRQVSGNTIYF. As DNA, the CDR3 is TGCGCCAGCAGCCAAGATCGACAGGTTTCTGGAAACACCATATATTTT.

This sequence joins TRBV5-6 and TRBJ1-2; 7 bases are a match to TRBD1. Losses at the gene ends were 4 bases for V and 8 bases for J; bases not matched to a gene: 8. The CDR3 covers 13 residues. CDR1 and CDR2 (germline): SGHDT, YYEEEE. The CDR3 DNA sequence: TGTGCCAGCAGCCACAGGGGTGAAGGCGGCTACACCTTC. The encoded protein is CASSHRGEGGYTF.

In this sample, this clone turned up once. The rearrangement joins TRBV6-1 to TRBJ1-5; no clear D gene. Germline CDR1 and CDR2: MNHNS and SASEGT. Trimming stripped 5 bases from V and 0 bases from J, with 5 bases between. The CDR3 contains 13 residues. CDR3 region: CASSLDSNQPQHF. The CDR3 DNA is TGTGCCAGCAGTCTAGATAGCAATCAGCCCCAGCATTTT.

The chain joins TRBV9 to TRBJ2-2; 8 bases agree with TRBD1. V shed 0 bases and J 7 bases; nucleotides not matched to a gene: 8. This CDR3 is 16 amino acids long. From germline, CDR1 is SGDLS and CDR2 YYNGEE. CDR3 protein: CASSVGAGGESGELFF. In DNA form, the CDR3 reads TGTGCCAGCAGCGTAGGGGCAGGGGGCGAAAGCGGGGAGCTGTTTTTT.

This rearrangement joins TRBV7-2 to TRBJ2-7; the match to TRBD1 covers 7 bases. With 5 bases clipped from V and 5 bases from J, the junction kept 9 bases outside the gene matches. The CDR3 extends over 14 amino acids. Looked up from germline, CDR1 is SGHTA and CDR2 is FQGNSA. Here the CDR3 reads CASSVPGQIHEQYF. CDR3 sequence (DNA): TGTGCCAGCAGCGTTCCGGGACAGATTCACGAGCAGTACTTC.

The chain recombines TRBV28 with TRBJ1-1, with 9 bases identical to TRBD1. V gave up 6 bases and J gave up 6 bases; unmatched junction bases: 5. CDR3 size: 13 residues. Germline V CDR1 and CDR2: MDHEN, SYDVKM. CDR3 in amino acids: CASSTGGVSEAFF. CDR3 coding DNA: TGTGCCAGCAGCACAGGGGGCGTGTCTGAAGCTTTCTTT.

V and J are TRBV29-1 and TRBJ1-1; D perhaps matches TRBD1 (5 bases). The CDR3 is 14 amino acids. Between the trimmed V and J ends, which lost 6 bases and 1 base, there was a span of 15 bases. The germline V gene encodes CDR1 SQVTM and CDR2 ANQGSEA. In DNA form, the CDR3 reads TGCAGCGTGACCTTGTGGGGGGAGAACACTGAAGCTTTCTTT. The encoded protein is CSVTLWGENTEAFF.

The gene calls are TRBV5-6 and TRBJ2-3; no firm D call. Between the trimmed V and J ends, which lost 0 bases and 11 bases, there was a span of 7 bases. This CDR3 has 11 residues. Germline V gene lookup returns CDR1 SGHDT and CDR2 YYEEEE. In DNA form, the CDR3 reads TGTGCCAGCAGCTTGGACTCGAGGCAGTATTTT. Protein sequence: CASSLDSRQYF.

This clone came up once. The chain has TRBV29-1 and TRBJ2-1, with 7 bases that match TRBD1. The CDR3 sequence is 14 residues long. Trimming removed 4 bases from V and 7 bases from J; junction bases left unmatched: 10. In germline, CDR1 is SQVTM, CDR2 ANQGSEA. The CDR3: CSVGMPGGRNEQFF. In nucleotides, the CDR3 is TGCAGCGTTGGCATGCCAGGGGGAAGAAATGAGCAGTTCTTC.

This clone has just one count. The V gene is TRBV4-3, the J gene TRBJ1-6; 8 bases fit TRBD1. With V trimmed by 4 bases and J by 9 bases, 11 bases remained unmatched. The CDR3 is 16 residues long. Germline V gene sequence: CDR1 LGHNA, CDR2 YSLEER. The DNA for the CDR3 is TGCGCCAGCAGCCCGAAACAGACAGGGGAGGGTTCACCCCTCCACTTT. Amino acid sequence: CASSPKQTGEGSPLHF.

This clone was seen once. This chain links TRBV7-2 with TRBJ2-1; 7 bases align to TRBD1. With 5 bases clipped from V and 6 bases from J, the junction kept 13 bases outside the gene matches. The length of the CDR3 is 16 residues. The germline gives CDR1 SGHTA, CDR2 FQGNSA. The CDR3 sequence is CASSPSRTAGGNEQFF. The CDR3 DNA follows: TGTGCCAGCAGCCCCTCTCGAACCGCAGGGGGCAATGAGCAGTTCTTC.

This rearrangement joins TRBV4-3 to TRBJ2-1; D perhaps matches TRBD1 (6 bases). Between the trimmed V and J ends, which lost 0 bases and 6 bases, there was a span of 9 bases. The CDR3 runs 14 residues. The germline CDR1 and CDR2 sequences are LGHNA and YSLEER. CDR3 loop: CASSQDRGLNEQFF. CDR3 DNA sequence: TGCGCCAGCAGCCAAGACAGGGGTCTCAATGAGCAGTTCTTC.

This chain connects TRBV5-1 to TRBJ1-3; D call uncertain. Trimming took 0 bases from V and 0 from J, leaving 16 bases between them. Looked up from germline, CDR1 is SGHRS and CDR2 is YFSETQ. This CDR3 region has 18 residues. CDR3 in DNA: TGCGCCAGCAGCTTGGCCGGCGGTGGGTCTCGCTCTGGAAACACCATATATTTT. It codes for CASSLAGGGSRSGNTIYF.

This clone was found a few times. The chain carries TRBV27 and TRBJ2-7; 7 bases are shared with TRBD1. The CDR3 covers 16 residues. J lost 5 bases, V lost 2 bases, and 12 bases had no gene match. The germline V gene has CDR1 MNHEY and CDR2 SMNVEV (reference sequence). The CDR3 nucleotides are TGTGCCAGCAGTTTACCCCCCCGGACAGGTTCCCACGAGCAGTACTTC. The encoded protein is CASSLPPRTGSHEQYF.

The V and J genes are TRBV5-4 and TRBJ1-1; D unclear. CDR3 length: 14 residues. V gave up 7 bases and J gave up 1 base, with 14 bases separating them. The V gene's germline CDR1 is SGHNT and CDR2 YYREEE (reference sequence). The CDR3 is CASRIRQSNTEAFF. The DNA for the CDR3 is TGTGCCAGCCGCATCAGGCAGTCGAACACTGAAGCTTTCTTT.

The rearrangement links TRBV5-4 to TRBJ1-2, with TRBD1 as a possible D gene (6 bases). Germline CDR1 reads SGHNT; CDR2 reads YYREEE (reference sequence). This CDR3 comprises 15 residues. Trimming removed 4 bases at V and 5 bases at J, with 18 bases between. The CDR3 DNA is TGTGCCAGCAGCACTCAGGGGCAGGGAGAGTATGGCTACACCTTC. Amino acid sequence: CASSTQGQGEYGYTF.

The gene calls are TRBV2 and TRBJ1-6, with 10 bases identical to TRBD1. The germline gives CDR1 SNHLY, CDR2 FYNNEI. This CDR3 is 13 amino acids long. The junction had 2 bases not matched to a gene; V was cut back by 8 bases and J by 7 bases. The CDR3 region is CASGGQGNSPLHF. The CDR3 DNA sequence: TGTGCCAGCGGGGGACAGGGGAATTCACCCCTCCACTTT.

J is TRBJ2-6 and V is TRBV29-1; D is ambiguous. Per the germline V gene, CDR1 is SQVTM and CDR2 is ANQGSEA. The ends were cut back, 6 bases at V and 4 bases at J, with 22 bases in the middle. There are 17 residues in the CDR3. The CDR3 bases are TGCAGCGTCCGCGAGCCTCTGTTATCGGTGGGGGCCAACGTCCTGACTTTC. It is translated as CSVREPLLSVGANVLTF.

The chain recombines TRBV3-1 (or the pseudogene TRBV3-2) with TRBJ2-7, with 8 bases aligning to TRBD2. The CDR3 totals 13 residues. Germline lookup yields CDR1 LGHDT and CDR2 YNNKEL (reference sequence). Trimming at V came to 2 bases and at J to 7 bases, leaving 4 bases not matched to a gene. The CDR3 nucleotides read TGTGCCAGCAGCCAACCCGGGGGGGGAGAGCAGTACTTC. It specifies CASSQPGGGEQYF.